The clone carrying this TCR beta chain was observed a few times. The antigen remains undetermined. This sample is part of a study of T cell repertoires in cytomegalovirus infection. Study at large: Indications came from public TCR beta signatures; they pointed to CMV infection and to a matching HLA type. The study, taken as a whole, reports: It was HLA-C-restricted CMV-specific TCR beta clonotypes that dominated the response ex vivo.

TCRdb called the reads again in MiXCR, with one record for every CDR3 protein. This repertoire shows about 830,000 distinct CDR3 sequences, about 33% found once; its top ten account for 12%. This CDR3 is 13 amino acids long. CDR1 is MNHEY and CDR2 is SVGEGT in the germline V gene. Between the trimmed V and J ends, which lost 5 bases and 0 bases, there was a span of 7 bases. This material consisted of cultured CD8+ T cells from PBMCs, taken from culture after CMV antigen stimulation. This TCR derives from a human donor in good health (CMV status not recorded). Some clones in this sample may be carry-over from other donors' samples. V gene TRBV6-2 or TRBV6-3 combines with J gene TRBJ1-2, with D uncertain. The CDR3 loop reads CASSITANYGYTF. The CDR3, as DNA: TGTGCCAGCAGTATTACAGCTAACTATGGCTACACCTTC.